Listed here is a single TCR beta chain. What antigen it recognizes has not been identified. A junction end diverges from the germline sequence, so it may reflect a read error. The record originates from a study of CD4 and CD8 cells across lung adenocarcinoma regions (dated by TCRdb to the late 2010s). Study-level background: The study compared tumor centers with tumor margins to examine intratumor heterogeneity of the T cell receptor repertoire.

Library prep was done by PCR. The instrument was a HiSeq X Ten. TCRdb cleaned the public reads at Q25 with fastp, built clones with MiXCR and kept in-frame beta chains. Under each unique CDR3 protein, matching rows form one entry showing the most common genes and DNA. For this sample the table gives tens of thousands of distinct CDR3 sequences, of which roughly half were detected only once. The top ten clonotypes cover about 30% of the sample. Donors were patients with localized lung adenocarcinoma, a subtype of non-small cell lung cancer. These samples came from the centers of localized lung adenocarcinomas. For TCR repertoire analysis, CD8+ T cells from tumor tissue were profiled apart from CD4+ T cells. Including cysteine and phenylalanine, the CDR3 has 15 amino acids. Here the CDR3 DNA is all that survives: 45 bases in frame from base 1. CDR1 is given as MNHNS and CDR2 as SASEGT, both from the germline V gene.

This receptor was taken from a female donor with lung adenocarcinoma. The CD4 and CD8 labels of this study may be unreliable. The sequencing sample was made of CD8+ T cells from the center of a lung tumor. Sample cell subset or site, as interpreted from the label and publication: tumor center region. The receptor chain draws on TRBV6-1 and TRBJ2-2; the D gene is tentatively TRBD1 or TRBD2, each matching 5 bases. The base sequence is TGTGCCAGCAGCGGACAAGCTGGGAACACCGGGGAGCTGTATTTT. It specifies CASSGQAGNTGELYF.